The clone carrying this TCR beta chain has only a few counts. What it recognizes is unknown. Germline CDR1 and CDR2: SQVTM and ANQGSEA. The CDR3 extends over 14 amino acids. J was trimmed by 6 bases and V by 6 bases; bases with no gene match: 11. This sample is drawn from a study of glioma-infiltrating T cells. Study-wide results and caveats: Gliomas, especially low-grade, showed above-expected tissue-blood divergence; non-neoplastic patients showed below. Very few CDR3 sequences were shared between tissue and blood.

Using RNA template, CDR3s of TCR alpha and beta were amplified with iRepertoire arm-PCR. TCRdb redid the calling of the multiplex PCR reads with MiXCR, one entry per CDR3 protein. The sample has some 110,000 distinct CDR3 sequences, roughly 25% seen once. This TCR was sampled from a human donor with low-grade glioma or glioblastoma, undergoing nonglioma brain surgery, or in good health (not recorded which). The chain links TRBV29-1 to TRBJ2-7, with 10 bases lining up with TRBD1. Material for sequencing was glioma tissue, nonneoplastic brain tissue, or PBMCs (not recorded which). The CDR3 reads CSVESPGQGTEQYF. The CDR3 nucleotides read TGCAGCGTCGAATCGCCGGGACAGGGGACCGAGCAGTACTTC.